This T cell receptor (beta chain) was retrieved from a study of T-cell memory formation after mild COVID-19. Study-level points and caveats: There was a balanced CD4/CD8 profile in clones contracting day 15 to 85, and later expanders leaned CD4+. Contracting CD4+ clones lay largely in CM and EM, with CD8+ ones residing in EMRA. Nothing confirmed that second-wave clones peaking on day 37 were specific for SARS-CoV-2.

Using constant-segment primers, 5'RACE produced TCR alpha and TCR beta cDNA libraries carrying sample barcodes and UMIs. Each CDR3 protein gets one entry after TCRdb re-called the 5' RACE reads with MiXCR. The profile shows 200,000 to 250,000 distinct CDR3 sequences, around 26% of them singletons. In the case of this clonotype: What it binds is unknown.

Trimming took off 4 bases at V and 1 base at J, with 11 bases between the two ends. Germline V gene data show CDR1 as LNHDA and CDR2 as SQIVND (reference sequence). CDR3 length equals 15 residues. Input material: PBMCs or a T cell subset sorted from them (not recorded which). The receptor was isolated from an adult woman who had mild COVID-19 (a few samples of this study predate the infection). Cell type and time point are not known. This chain uses TRBV19 with TRBJ1-5; D is undetermined. CDR3 loop: CASSTWRESNQPQHF. CDR3 in DNA: TGTGCCAGTAGTACCTGGCGGGAGAGCAATCAGCCCCAGCATTTT.